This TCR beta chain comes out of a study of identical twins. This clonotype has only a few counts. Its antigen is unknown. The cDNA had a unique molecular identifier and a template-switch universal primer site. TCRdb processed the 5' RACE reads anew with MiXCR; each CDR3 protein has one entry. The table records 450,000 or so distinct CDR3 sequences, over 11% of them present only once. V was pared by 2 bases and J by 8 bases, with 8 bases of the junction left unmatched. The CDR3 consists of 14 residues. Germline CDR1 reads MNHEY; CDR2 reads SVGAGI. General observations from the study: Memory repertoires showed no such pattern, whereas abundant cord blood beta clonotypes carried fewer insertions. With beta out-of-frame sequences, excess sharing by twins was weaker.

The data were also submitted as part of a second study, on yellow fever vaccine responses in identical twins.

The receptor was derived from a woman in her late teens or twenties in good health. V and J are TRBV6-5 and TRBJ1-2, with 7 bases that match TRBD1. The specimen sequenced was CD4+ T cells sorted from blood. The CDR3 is CASSYIQGTEGYTF. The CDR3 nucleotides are TGTGCCAGCAGTTACATACAGGGGACGGAGGGCTACACCTTC.